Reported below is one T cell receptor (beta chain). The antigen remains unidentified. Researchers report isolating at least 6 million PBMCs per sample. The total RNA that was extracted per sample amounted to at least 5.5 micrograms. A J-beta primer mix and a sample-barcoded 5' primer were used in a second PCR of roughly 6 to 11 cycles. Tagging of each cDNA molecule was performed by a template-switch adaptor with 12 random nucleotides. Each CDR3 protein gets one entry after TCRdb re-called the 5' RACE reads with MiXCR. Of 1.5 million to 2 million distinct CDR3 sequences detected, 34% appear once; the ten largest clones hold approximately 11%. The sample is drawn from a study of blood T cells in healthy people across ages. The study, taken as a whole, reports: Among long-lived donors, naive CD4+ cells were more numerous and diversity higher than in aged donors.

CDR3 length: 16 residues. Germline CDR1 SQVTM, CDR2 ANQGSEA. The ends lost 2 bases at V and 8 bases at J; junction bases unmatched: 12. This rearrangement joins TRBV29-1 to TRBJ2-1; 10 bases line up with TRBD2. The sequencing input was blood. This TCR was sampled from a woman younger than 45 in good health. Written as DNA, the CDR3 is TGCAGCGTTGAACTGATAATAGCGGGGGGCGTATATGAGCAGTTCTTC. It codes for CSVELIIAGGVYEQFF.